This entry concerns a single TCR beta chain. As yet, its antigen is unknown. This specimen comes from a study of T cell repertoires in ileal Crohn's disease. Study-wide findings and caveats: Compared with non-smokers, active smokers at surgery showed more clonal expansions.

The CDR3 has 13 residues. Germline V gives CDR1 SQVTM, CDR2 ANQGSEA. V lost 7 bases to trimming and J lost 7 bases, with 19 bases between them. Per sample, roughly 530 nanograms of biopsy DNA were TCRB immunosequenced. Data came from immunoSEQ multiplex PCR; TCRdb stores just in-frame clones and leaves some out. The table has 3,000 to 4,500 clones, approximately 70% seen once. Sequencing used ileal tissue. The clonotype comes from an adult with Crohn's disease. The chain recombines TRBV29-1 with TRBJ1-2; D is perhaps TRBD1 (6 bases). CDR3 sequence (DNA): TGCAGCGCTTCCGTGCCAGGGGCGGCTGGCTACACCTTC. Its translation: CSASVPGAAGYTF.